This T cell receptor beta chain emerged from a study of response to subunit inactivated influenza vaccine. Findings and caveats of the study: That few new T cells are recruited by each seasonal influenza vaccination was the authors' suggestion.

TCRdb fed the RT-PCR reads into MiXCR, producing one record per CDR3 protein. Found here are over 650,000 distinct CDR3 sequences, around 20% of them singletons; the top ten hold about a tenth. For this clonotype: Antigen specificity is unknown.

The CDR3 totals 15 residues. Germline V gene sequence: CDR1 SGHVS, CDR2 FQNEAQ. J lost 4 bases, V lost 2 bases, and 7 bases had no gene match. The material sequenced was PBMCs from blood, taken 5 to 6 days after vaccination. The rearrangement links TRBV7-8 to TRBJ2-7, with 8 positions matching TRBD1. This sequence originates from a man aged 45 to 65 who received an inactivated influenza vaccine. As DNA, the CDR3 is TGTGCCAGCAGCTTAACAGGGGGAACGAAGTACGAGCAGTACTTC. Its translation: CASSLTGGTKYEQYF.